This is a list of T cell receptor beta chains from one sample in a study of blood T cells in healthy people across ages. TCRdb used MiXCR to reprocess the 5' RACE reads, holding one entry per CDR3 protein. The sample records 1.8 million or so distinct CDR3 sequences, about 39% being singletons. Material for sequencing was blood. These receptors were obtained from a human donor in good health. Each CDR3 is given with its conserved first and last residue. Fields, in order: V gene, J gene, D gene, clone size, CDR3 DNA, CDR3 protein. D genes are given only for firm matches. Rows may omit the clone size; those that give it use once, few, many or a size class.

V gene: TRBV20-1
J gene: TRBJ2-5
D gene: -
clone size: many
CDR3 DNA: TGCAGTGCTAGAGATAGGTTGTCCAGAGGAGGACAAGAGACCCAGTACTTC
CDR3 protein: CSARDRLSRGGQETQYF

V gene: TRBV15
J gene: TRBJ2-5
D gene: -
clone size: few
CDR3 DNA: TGTGCCACCAGCAGAGAGCCCGACCAAGAGACCCAGTACTTC
CDR3 protein: CATSREPDQETQYF

V gene: TRBV5-1
J gene: TRBJ2-1
D gene: -
clone size: -
CDR3 DNA: TGCGCCAGCAGCGGACTCGGGCAGTTCCCAAACAATGAGCAGTTCTTC
CDR3 protein: CASSGLGQFPNNEQFF

V gene: TRBV20-1
J gene: TRBJ2-1
D gene: -
clone size: -
CDR3 DNA: TGCAGTGCTAGTGGCGACAATGAGCAGTTCTTC
CDR3 protein: CSASGDNEQFF

V gene: TRBV20-1
J gene: TRBJ2-1
D gene: TRBD2
clone size: -
CDR3 DNA: TGCAGTGCTAGATCCAGACTAGCGGGGGGCGGTGAGCAGTTCTTC
CDR3 protein: CSARSRLAGGGEQFF

V gene: TRBV7-2
J gene: TRBJ2-5
D gene: TRBD2
clone size: -
CDR3 DNA: TGTGCCAGCAGCATCCGACTAGCGGGCCGAGTCCAAGAGACCCAGTACTTC
CDR3 protein: CASSIRLAGRVQETQYF

V gene: TRBV5-5
J gene: TRBJ1-6
D gene: -
clone size: -
CDR3 DNA: TGTGCCAGCAGCTTTCTGTTGTTGGCTAATAATTCACCCCTCCACTTT
CDR3 protein: CASSFLLLANNSPLHF

V gene: TRBV7-2
J gene: TRBJ1-6
D gene: TRBD1
clone size: -
CDR3 DNA: TGTGCCAGCAGCTCACAGGGGGCTCTTTCACCCCTCCACTTT
CDR3 protein: CASSSQGALSPLHF

V gene: TRBV11-2
J gene: TRBJ2-7
D gene: -
clone size: -
CDR3 DNA: TGTGCCAGCAGCCTTCTAATGGGAAAGGACGAGCAGTACTTC
CDR3 protein: CASSLLMGKDEQYF

V gene: TRBV7-2
J gene: TRBJ2-3
D gene: -
clone size: -
CDR3 DNA: TGTGCCAGCAGCCCTATCCCCCCCGATACGCAGTATTTT
CDR3 protein: CASSPIPPDTQYF

V gene: TRBV11-3
J gene: TRBJ2-5
D gene: -
clone size: -
CDR3 DNA: TGTGCCAGCAGCTTAATGGCACCTGGAACAGGGAAAGAGACCCAGTACTTC
CDR3 protein: CASSLMAPGTGKETQYF

V gene: TRBV12-3/TRBV12-4
J gene: TRBJ1-2
D gene: -
clone size: many
CDR3 DNA: TGTGCCAGCAGTTTAAGGCACAACTATGGCTACACCTTC
CDR3 protein: CASSLRHNYGYTF

V gene: TRBV20-1
J gene: TRBJ1-1
D gene: -
clone size: -
CDR3 DNA: TGCAGTCAAGCGGGGGTGAACACTGAAGCTTTCTTT
CDR3 protein: CSQAGVNTEAFF

V gene: TRBV2
J gene: TRBJ1-5
D gene: -
clone size: -
CDR3 DNA: TGTGCCAGCAGTGCGTCTGGGCAGCCCCAGCATTTT
CDR3 protein: CASSASGQPQHF

V gene: TRBV7-2
J gene: TRBJ2-6
D gene: -
clone size: -
CDR3 DNA: TGTGCCAGCAGCTTATTGTTTCGCGTGGCCAACGTCCTGACTTTC
CDR3 protein: CASSLLFRVANVLTF

V gene: TRBV29-1
J gene: TRBJ1-2
D gene: -
clone size: -
CDR3 DNA: TGCAGCGTTTCGGTCCGGGGATTCTATGGCTACACCTTC
CDR3 protein: CSVSVRGFYGYTF

V gene: TRBV30
J gene: TRBJ1-2
D gene: TRBD1
clone size: -
CDR3 DNA: TGTGCCTACCACCCGGGACAGGGGCTCTATGGCTACACCTTC
CDR3 protein: CAYHPGQGLYGYTF

V gene: TRBV20-1
J gene: TRBJ2-7
D gene: TRBD2
clone size: -
CDR3 DNA: TGCAGTGCTAGAGATCCCGCGGGGACTAGCGGCTACGAGCAGTACTTC
CDR3 protein: CSARDPAGTSGYEQYF

V gene: TRBV5-1
J gene: TRBJ2-1
D gene: -
clone size: -
CDR3 DNA: TGCGCCAGCAGCTTGAACAGAAGACTTAACAATGAGCAGTTCTTC
CDR3 protein: CASSLNRRLNNEQFF